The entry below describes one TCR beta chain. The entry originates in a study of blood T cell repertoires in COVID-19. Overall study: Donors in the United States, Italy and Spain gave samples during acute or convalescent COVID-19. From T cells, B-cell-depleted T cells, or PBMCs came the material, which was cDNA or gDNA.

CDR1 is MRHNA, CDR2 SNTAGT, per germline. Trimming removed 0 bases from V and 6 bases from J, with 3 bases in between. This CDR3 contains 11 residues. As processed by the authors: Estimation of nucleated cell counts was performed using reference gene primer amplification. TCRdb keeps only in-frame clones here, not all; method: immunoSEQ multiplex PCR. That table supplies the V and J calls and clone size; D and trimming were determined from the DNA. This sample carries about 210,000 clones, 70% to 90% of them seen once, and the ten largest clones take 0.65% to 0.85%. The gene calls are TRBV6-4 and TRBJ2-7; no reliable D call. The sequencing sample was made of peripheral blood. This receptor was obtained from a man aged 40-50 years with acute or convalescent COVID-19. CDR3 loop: CASSDSREQYF. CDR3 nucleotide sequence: TGTGCCAGCAGTGACTCCCGCGAGCAGTACTTC.